This TCR beta chain was found in a study of OX40 agonist ivuxolimab in advanced cancers. Broader study findings: Some of the lowest clonal expansion was seen in partial responders at 0.1-3.0 mg/kg. CD4+ T cells averaged fewer expanded clones than CD8+ T cells.

The CDR3 extends over 14 amino acids. Germline CDR1 and CDR2: SGHNT and YYREEE (reference sequence). Trimming shortened V by 0 bases and J by 10 bases, and 16 bases separated the two germline ends. As regards this clone: The antigen is undetermined.

TCRdb's copy holds only in-frame clones and misses some; the assay was immunoSEQ multiplex PCR. Of 50,000 to 55,000 clones in the sample, 85% to 90% are singletons; the top ten hold 11%. The sequence was collected from an adult with an advanced solid tumor such as melanoma, head and neck, liver or kidney cancer. This sequence joins TRBV5-4 and TRBJ1-2, with D perhaps matching TRBD1 (5 bases). The starting material was CD4+ or CD8+ T cells sorted from blood, obtained in a trial of the OX40 agonist ivuxolimab. In nucleotides, the CDR3 is TGTGCCAGCAGCTTGGGGGGTGACAGCTCGCCCTACACCTTC. Translation: CASSLGGDSSPYTF.